This T cell receptor (beta chain) was profiled in a study of blood T cells in healthy people across ages. Study at large: There was about one barcoded beta molecule captured by template switching per two T cells.

The study's findings and limits: Strong correlation was found linking TCR beta diversity to naive T cell percentage.

In germline, CDR1 is SGHNT, CDR2 YENEEA. The CDR3 covers 16 residues. Isolated PBMCs totaled at least 7 million in each sample. Turning to this clonotype: Its specificity is not known. A clone one base away is much larger, so this may be a read error.

Primers used in a second PCR of about 7 to 12 cycles were a sample-barcoded 5' primer and a J-beta primer mix. TCRdb re-called the 5' RACE reads with MiXCR, one entry per CDR3 protein. The sample yields more than 800,000 distinct CDR3 sequences, about 30% seen once. The gene calls are TRBV11-3 and TRBJ2-5; 11 bases align to TRBD2. The origin of this receptor is a woman older than 75 in good health. Material: blood. CDR3 amino acids: CTSSLGTSGIQETQYF. The CDR3 region has the DNA TGTACCAGCAGCTTGGGGACTAGCGGCATCCAAGAGACCCAGTACTTC.